The 19 T cell receptor beta chains below were found in one sample sequenced in a study of somatic mutations in cytotoxic T cells in rheumatoid arthritis. Assay used: immunoSEQ multiplex PCR; TCRdb lists only in-frame clones, some missing. The sample comprises some 18,000 clones, 75% to 90% of which are singletons, and more than 13% rests with the top ten. The sequenced sample consisted of CD8+ T cells sorted from blood. The receptors were gathered from an adult with rheumatoid arthritis.

This clone was seen only a few times. The rearrangement links TRBV15 to TRBJ1-1, with D hard to call. The CDR3 covers 13 residues. The germline V and J ends were trimmed by 0 bases and 0 bases, with 2 bases remaining between them. Germline V gives CDR1 LNHNV, CDR2 YYDKDF (reference sequence). As DNA, the CDR3 is TGTGCCACCAGCAGAGACATGAACACTGAAGCTTTCTTT. Residues: CATSRDMNTEAFF. The full variable domain, with the rest looked up from reference TRBV15 and TRBJ1-1, is DAMVIQNPRYQVTQFGKPVTLSCSQTLNHNVMYWYQQKSSQAPKLLFHYYDKDFNNEADTPDNFQSRRPNTSFCFLDIRSPGLGDTAMYLCATSRDMNTEAFFGQGTRLTVV.

The chain couples TRBV9 to TRBJ2-3; 10 positions agree with TRBD2. The V gene end was trimmed by 2 bases and the J gene end by 0 bases; junction bases not matched to a gene: 3. Germline CDR1 SGDLS, CDR2 YYNGEE. The CDR3 spans 16 residues. DNA of the CDR3: TGTGCCAGCAGCGTGGAACTAGCGGGGAGCACAGATACGCAGTATTTT. It encodes CASSVELAGSTDTQYF.

The chain recombines TRBV5-1 with TRBJ2-3, with a weak D call TRBD1 (6 bases). Germline CDR1 and CDR2: SGHRS and YFSETQ. The CDR3 extends over 14 amino acids. Trimming left V 1 base short and J 2 bases short, with 8 bases between. The CDR3 loop reads CASSLLGATDTQYF. In DNA, the CDR3 is TGCGCCAGCAGCTTGTTGGGGGCCACAGATACGCAGTATTTT.

The chain employs TRBV19 and TRBJ1-5, with TRBD1 as a possible D gene (6 bases). Trimming took off 7 bases at V and 1 base at J, with 11 bases between the two ends. This CDR3 has 14 residues. Germline-derived CDR1 and CDR2 are LNHDA and SQIVND (reference sequence). CDR3 nucleotide sequence: TGTGCCAGTAACATAGGGGGGAGCAATCAGCCCCAGCATTTT. This gives the protein CASNIGGSNQPQHF.

The genes are TRBV7-9 and TRBJ1-2; D ambiguous. CDR1 is SEHNR and CDR2 is FQNEAQ in the germline V gene (reference sequence). The CDR3 is 13 residues long. Trimming took 5 bases from V and 1 from J, leaving 8 bases between them. The CDR3: CASSSGVNYGYTF. The DNA for the CDR3 is TGTGCCAGCAGCAGCGGAGTTAACTATGGCTACACCTTC.

The genes are TRBV15 and TRBJ1-2, with D uncertain. Trimming removed 0 bases at V and 4 bases at J, with 6 bases between. CDR3 length: 13 residues. Germline CDR1 is LNHNV and CDR2 is YYDKDF (reference sequence). Written as DNA, the CDR3 is TGTGCCACCAGCAGAGAGACCGCCTATGGCTACACCTTC. It codes for CATSRETAYGYTF.

The CDR3 DNA reads TGCGCCAGCAGCCCACGAGCACAGGGGGCCGCGGAGACCCAGTACTTC. This codes for CASSPRAQGAAETQYF. This chain connects TRBV4-1 to TRBJ2-5; 9 bases agree with TRBD1. Germline V lookup: CDR1 MGHRA, CDR2 YSYEKL. The CDR3 loop spans 16 amino acids. Trimming removed 4 bases from V and 5 bases from J; junction bases left unmatched: 11.

The gene calls are TRBV30 and TRBJ1-1, with 8 bases matching TRBD1. The CDR3 sequence is 13 residues long. Germline lookup yields CDR1 GTSNPN and CDR2 SVGIG (reference sequence). The junction had 6 bases not matched to a gene; V was cut back by 2 bases and J by 7 bases. In DNA, the CDR3 is TGTGCCTGGAGTCCAGGGGGCTGGGGTGAAGCTTTCTTT. Translation gives CAWSPGGWGEAFF.

This clone has a handful of counts. The V and J genes are TRBV2 and TRBJ2-5; TRBD2 aligns across 8 bases. Germline V gene lookup returns CDR1 SNHLY and CDR2 FYNNEI. CDR3 length equals 16 residues. Trimming removed 6 bases from V and 5 bases from J; junction bases left unmatched: 14. The CDR3 sequence: CASSLAGTAMGETQYF. For the CDR3, the DNA is TGTGCCAGCAGCTTAGCGGGGACTGCAATGGGGGAGACCCAGTACTTC.

Comment on this clone: Relative to the germline gene, one junction end is altered; a read error may explain this. The CDR3 nucleotides are TGTGCTAGCAGCTTTGGGACAGGGGGCGGAGAGACCCAGTACTTC. Translated, it gives CASSFGTGGGETQYF. This chain links TRBV7-7 with TRBJ2-5, with TRBD1 identical over 12 bases. Per the germline V gene, CDR1 is SSHAT and CDR2 is FNYEAQ (reference sequence). CDR3 length: 15 residues.

The J gene is TRBJ2-1, the V gene TRBV29-1; a weak D match, TRBD1 (6 bases). This CDR3 comprises 13 residues. Germline-derived CDR1 and CDR2 are SQVTM and ANQGSEA. Trimming left V 5 bases short and J 7 bases short, with 15 bases between. The CDR3 protein is CSVQGGNMNEQFF. CDR3 sequence (DNA): TGCAGCGTTCAAGGGGGTAATATGAATGAGCAGTTCTTC.

The V gene is TRBV6-5, the J gene TRBJ2-2, with D perhaps matching TRBD2 (6 bases). CDR3 length equals 16 residues. Per the germline V gene, CDR1 is MNHEY and CDR2 is SVGAGI. V was pared by 3 bases and J by 0 bases, with 11 bases between. CDR3 in amino acids: CASSYYLAPNTGELFF. The CDR3 region has the DNA TGTGCCAGCAGTTATTACCTAGCGCCGAACACCGGGGAGCTGTTTTTT.

This clone came up a few times. The V call is TRBV6-1, the J call TRBJ1-5; D may be TRBD1 (5 bases). The CDR3 length is 15 residues. Germline V gene lookup returns CDR1 MNHNS and CDR2 SASEGT. V dropped 7 bases and J dropped 4 bases, with 17 bases sitting between them. The CDR3 bases are TGTGCCAGCATTCCGGGACCGCAACTAAATCAGCCCCAGCATTTT. This codes for CASIPGPQLNQPQHF.

V usage is TRBV7-3 and J usage is TRBJ2-3, with 7 bases aligning to TRBD2. Trimming at V came to 1 base and at J to 2 bases, leaving 9 bases not matched to a gene. CDR3 length equals 17 residues. CDR1 and CDR2 from the germline V gene are SGHTA and FQGTGA. DNA of the CDR3: TGTGCCAGCAGCTTAAAGGCTAGCGGATCTTTCACAGATACGCAGTATTTT. The encoded protein is CASSLKASGSFTDTQYF.

The rearrangement uses TRBV6-1 and TRBJ2-3; weak D call: TRBD1 (6 bases). The V and J ends lost 3 bases and 0 bases respectively, with 10 bases between them. The germline gives CDR1 MNHNS, CDR2 SASEGT. This CDR3 spans 15 amino acids. This chain's CDR3 is CASSEGASSTDTQYF. In DNA, the CDR3 is TGTGCCAGCAGTGAGGGGGCATCTAGCACAGATACGCAGTATTTT.

V and J are TRBV9 and TRBJ2-7; 8 nucleotides match TRBD1. There are 14 residues in the CDR3. Per germline, CDR1 SGDLS and CDR2 YYNGEE. Unmatched junction bases numbered 1, after V lost 0 bases and J lost 2 bases. CDR3 sequence: CASSVGTGTYEQYF. DNA for the CDR3: TGTGCCAGCAGCGTAGGGACAGGGACCTACGAGCAGTACTTC. The whole variable domain, filled in from reference TRBV9 and TRBJ2-7, reads DSGVTQTPKHLITATGQRVTLRCSPRSGDLSVYWYQQSLDQGLQFLIQYYNGEERAKGNILERFSAQQFPDLHSELNLSSLELGDSALYFCASSVGTGTYEQYFGPGTRLTVT.

This chain links TRBV9 with TRBJ1-1; possibly TRBD1 for D (6 bases). This CDR3 is 16 amino acids long. The V end lost 0 bases, the J end lost 4 bases, and 16 bases lay between the germline ends. CDR1 is SGDLS, CDR2 YYNGEE, per germline. The CDR3 region is CASSVAGTGKGTEAFF. Here the CDR3 DNA reads TGTGCCAGCAGCGTAGCCGGAACAGGGAAGGGCACTGAAGCTTTCTTT.

The chain joins TRBV2 to TRBJ2-5, with D possibly matching TRBD2 (5 bases). The CDR3 covers 15 residues. Germline CDR1 and CDR2: SNHLY and FYNNEI. V lost 6 bases and J 3 bases, leaving 17 bases between the germline ends. This CDR3 reads CASSPGVDREETQYF. The CDR3 DNA reads TGTGCCAGCAGCCCCGGGGTTGATCGGGAAGAGACCCAGTACTTC.

The V and J genes are TRBV7-9 and TRBJ2-1; 13 positions agree with TRBD2. J lost 7 bases, V lost 5 bases, and 8 bases had no gene match. The CDR3 loop spans 16 amino acids. The V gene's germline CDR1 is SEHNR and CDR2 FQNEAQ (reference sequence). CDR3 coding DNA: TGTGCCAGCAGCGAGACTAGCGGGAGGATAAGTAATGAGCAGTTCTTC. It yields the protein CASSETSGRISNEQFF.